Described below is a single T cell receptor (beta chain) sequence and its context. The sample belongs to a study of blood T cell repertoires in COVID-19. Whole-study context: Sites across the United States, Italy and Spain contributed samples from acute and convalescent COVID-19. PBMCs, B-cell-depleted T cells, or T cells provided the cDNA or gDNA that made up the material.

The protocol was immunoSEQ multiplex PCR, while the TCRdb copy is restricted to in-frame clones and leaves out a portion. The sample lists roughly 310,000 clones, over 75% occurring once. The sequencing sample was made of peripheral blood. This TCR was recovered from a woman aged 50 to 60 with active or convalescent COVID-19.

CDR3 in amino acids: CASSLAGGGEQYF. The CDR3 coding sequence is TGTGCCAGCAGCTTAGCGGGAGGAGGCGAGCAGTACTTC. The chain uses TRBV7-9 and TRBJ2-7, with D perhaps TRBD2 (6 bases). This CDR3 is built from 13 residues. Deletions cut 0 bases from V and 6 bases from J, with 9 bases between. Per the germline V gene, CDR1 is SEHNR and CDR2 is FQNEAQ (reference sequence).